These T cell receptor beta chains were read from a single sample in a study of cytomegalovirus exposure and HLA in healthy donors. Method: immunoSEQ multiplex PCR; TCRdb's copy keeps in-frame clones and lacks some. The sample lists some 40,000 clones, approximately 82% occurring once. The specimen sequenced was PBMCs. The receptor source for this set is a woman aged 18-30 years in good health and CMV-seropositive. Each CDR3 is given with its conserved first and last residue. Fields, in order: CDR3 length, clone size, J gene, D gene, V gene, CDR3 protein, CDR3 DNA. D genes are given only for firm matches. Clone size is not always given. Where it is, it says once, few, many or a class for expanded clones.

14 NA TRBJ1-5 NA TRBV4-1 CASSQDSYNQPQHF TGCGCCAGCAGCCAAGACAGTTACAATCAGCCCCAGCATTTT
14 NA TRBJ1-4 NA TRBV5-6 CASSSRVFGEKLFF TGTGCCAGCAGCTCGAGGGTATTCGGTGAAAAACTGTTTTTT
17 NA TRBJ1-3 NA TRBV21-1 CASSKPGQTNSGNTIYF TGTGCCAGCAGCAAACCTGGACAGACGAACTCTGGAAACACCATATATTTT
16 NA TRBJ2-2 NA TRBV5-1 CASSLAPTASTGELFF TGCGCCAGCAGCTTGGCCCCGACAGCTTCCACCGGGGAGCTGTTTTTT
15 NA TRBJ2-3 NA TRBV2 CASMETLSSTDTQYF TGTGCCAGCATGGAGACTTTGAGTAGCACAGATACGCAGTATTTT
13 NA TRBJ2-6 NA TRBV5-1 CASRGGGPNVLTF TGCGCCAGCAGGGGAGGGGGACCCAACGTCCTGACTTTC
14 once TRBJ2-7 TRBD1 TRBV19 CASSIGDSTYEQYF TGTGCCAGTAGTATAGGGGACAGTACCTACGAGCAGTACTTC
12 NA TRBJ1-2 NA TRBV29-1 CSVAHPDTRYTF TGCAGCGTTGCGCACCCCGACACACGCTACACCTTC
16 NA TRBJ2-3 TRBD2 TRBV6-4 CASSEGTSGGTDTQYF TGTGCCAGCAGTGAGGGGACTAGCGGGGGCACAGATACGCAGTATTTT
16 NA TRBJ1-1 NA TRBV2 CASSERGGRTATEAFF TGTGCCAGCAGTGAAAGGGGGGGGCGGACGGCCACTGAAGCTTTCTTT
14 NA TRBJ2-7 TRBD2 TRBV28 CASSFYGGIYEQYF TGTGCCAGCAGTTTTTACGGGGGGATCTACGAGCAGTACTTC